This TCR beta chain was retrieved from a study of early T cells in non-severe SARS-CoV-2 infection. This clonotype was counted many times. Trimming removed 4 bases from V and 3 bases from J; junction bases left unmatched: 3. The CDR3 covers 14 residues. In germline, CDR1 is ENHRY, CDR2 SYGVKD. The protocol attached unique molecular identifiers to individual cDNA molecules. TCRdb recomputed calls from the 5' RACE reads with MiXCR, one row per CDR3 protein. The sample lists roughly 90,000 distinct CDR3 sequences, less than 15% occurring once. The sample taken for sequencing was whole blood. The origin of this receptor is an adult who was a healthcare worker with PCR-confirmed SARS-CoV-2 infection or an uninfected control (not recorded which). This chain joins TRBV10-3 and TRBJ2-3, with TRBD1 identical over 8 bases. Here the CDR3 reads CAISGNRGTDTQYF. The CDR3, as DNA: TGTGCCATCAGTGGAAACAGGGGGACAGATACGCAGTATTTT.